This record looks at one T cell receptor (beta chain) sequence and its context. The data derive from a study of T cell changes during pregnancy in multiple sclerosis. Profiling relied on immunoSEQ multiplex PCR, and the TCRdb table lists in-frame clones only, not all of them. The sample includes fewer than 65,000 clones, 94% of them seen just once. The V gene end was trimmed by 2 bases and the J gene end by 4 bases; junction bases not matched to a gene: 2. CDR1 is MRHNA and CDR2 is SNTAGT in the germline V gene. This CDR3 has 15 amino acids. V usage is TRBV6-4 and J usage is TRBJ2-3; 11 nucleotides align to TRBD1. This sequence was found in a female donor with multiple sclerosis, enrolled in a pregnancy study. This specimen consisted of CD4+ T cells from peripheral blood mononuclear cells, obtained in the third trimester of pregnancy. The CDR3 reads CASSDGTGGSDTQYF. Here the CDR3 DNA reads TGTGCCAGCAGTGACGGGACAGGGGGTTCAGATACGCAGTATTTT.